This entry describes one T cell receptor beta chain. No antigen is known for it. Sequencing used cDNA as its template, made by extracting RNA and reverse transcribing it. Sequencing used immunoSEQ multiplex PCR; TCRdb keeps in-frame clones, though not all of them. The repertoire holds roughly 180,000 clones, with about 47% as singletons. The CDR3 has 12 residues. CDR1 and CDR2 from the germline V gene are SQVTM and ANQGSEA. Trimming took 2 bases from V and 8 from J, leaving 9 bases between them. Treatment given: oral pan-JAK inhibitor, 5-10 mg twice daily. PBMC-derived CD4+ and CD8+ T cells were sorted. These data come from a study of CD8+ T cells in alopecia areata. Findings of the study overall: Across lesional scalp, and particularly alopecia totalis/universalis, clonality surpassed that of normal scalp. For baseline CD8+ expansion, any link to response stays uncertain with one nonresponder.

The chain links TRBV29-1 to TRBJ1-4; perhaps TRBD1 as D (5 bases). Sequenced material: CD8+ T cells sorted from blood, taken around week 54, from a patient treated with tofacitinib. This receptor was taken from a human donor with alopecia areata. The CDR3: CSVEQGGEKLFF. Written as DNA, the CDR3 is TGCAGCGTTGAACAGGGAGGCGAAAAACTGTTTTTT.